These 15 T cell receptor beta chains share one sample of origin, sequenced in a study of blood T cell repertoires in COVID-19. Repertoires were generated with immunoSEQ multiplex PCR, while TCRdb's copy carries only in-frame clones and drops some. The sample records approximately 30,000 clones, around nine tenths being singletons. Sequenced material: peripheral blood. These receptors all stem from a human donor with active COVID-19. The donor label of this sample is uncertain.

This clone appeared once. CDR3 bases: TGTGCCAGCAGCCTGACTAGCGGGACGCTAGCCAAAAACATTCAGTACTTC. This encodes CASSLTSGTLAKNIQYF. This chain uses TRBV3-1 (or the pseudogene TRBV3-2) with TRBJ2-4, with TRBD2 identical over 11 bases. Germline-derived CDR1 and CDR2 are LGHDT and YNNKEL (reference sequence). V dropped 4 bases and J dropped 0; count of bases not matched to a gene: 5. There are 17 residues in the CDR3.

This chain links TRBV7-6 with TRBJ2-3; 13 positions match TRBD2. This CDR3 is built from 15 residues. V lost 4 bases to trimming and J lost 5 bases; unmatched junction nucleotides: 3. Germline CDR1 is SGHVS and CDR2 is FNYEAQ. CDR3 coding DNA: TGTGCCAGCAGCTCCCGGACTAGCGGGGGAGATACGCAGTATTTT. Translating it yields CASSSRTSGGDTQYF.

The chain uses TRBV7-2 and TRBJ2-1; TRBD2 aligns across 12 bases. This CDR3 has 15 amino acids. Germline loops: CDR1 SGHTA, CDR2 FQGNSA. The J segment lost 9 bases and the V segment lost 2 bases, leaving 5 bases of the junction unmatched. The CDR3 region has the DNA TGTGCCAGCAGCTTATTGACTAGCGGGAGTGGTGAGCAGTTCTTC. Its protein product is CASSLLTSGSGEQFF. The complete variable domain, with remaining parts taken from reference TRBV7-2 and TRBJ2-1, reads GAGVSQSPSNKVTEKGKDVELRCDPISGHTALYWYRQSLGQGLEFLIYFQGNSAPDKSGLPSDRFSAERTGGSVSTLTIQRTQQEDSAVYLCASSLLTSGSGEQFFGPGTRLTVL.

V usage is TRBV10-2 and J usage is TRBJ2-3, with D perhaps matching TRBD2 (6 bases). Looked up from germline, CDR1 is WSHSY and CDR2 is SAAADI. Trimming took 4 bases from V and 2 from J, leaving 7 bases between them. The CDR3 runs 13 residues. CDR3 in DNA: TGCGCCAGCAGTGGGACTATCACAGATACGCAGTATTTT. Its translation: CASSGTITDTQYF.

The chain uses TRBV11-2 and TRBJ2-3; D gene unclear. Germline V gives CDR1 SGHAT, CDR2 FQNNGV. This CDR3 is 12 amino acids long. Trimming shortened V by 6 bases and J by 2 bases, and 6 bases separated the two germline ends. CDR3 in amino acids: CASSIFTDTQYF. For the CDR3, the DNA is TGTGCCAGCAGTATCTTCACAGATACGCAGTATTTT. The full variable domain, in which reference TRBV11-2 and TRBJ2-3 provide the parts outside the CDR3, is EAGVAQSPRYKIIEKRQSVAFWCNPISGHATLYWYQQILGQGPKLLIQFQNNGVVDDSQLPKDRFSAERLKGVDSTLKIQPAKLEDSAVYLCASSIFTDTQYFGPGTRLTVL.

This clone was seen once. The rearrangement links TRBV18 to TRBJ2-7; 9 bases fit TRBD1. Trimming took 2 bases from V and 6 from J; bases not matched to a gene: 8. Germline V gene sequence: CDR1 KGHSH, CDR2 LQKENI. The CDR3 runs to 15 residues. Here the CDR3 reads CASSPEGQGRSEQYF. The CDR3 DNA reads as TGTGCCAGCTCACCAGAGGGACAGGGAAGGAGCGAGCAGTACTTC.

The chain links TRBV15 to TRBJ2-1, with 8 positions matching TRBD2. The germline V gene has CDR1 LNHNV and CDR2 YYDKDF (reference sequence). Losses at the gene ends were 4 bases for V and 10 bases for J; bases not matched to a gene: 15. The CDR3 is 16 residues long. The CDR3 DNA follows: TGTGCCACCAGCAACTTAGCGGGACGGCGATTCCACGAGCAGTTCTTC. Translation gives CATSNLAGRRFHEQFF.

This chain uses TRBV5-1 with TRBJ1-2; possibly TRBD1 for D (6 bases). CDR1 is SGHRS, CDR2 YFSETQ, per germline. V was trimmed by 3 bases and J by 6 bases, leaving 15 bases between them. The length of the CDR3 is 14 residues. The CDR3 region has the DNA TGCGCCAGCAGCTCGACCACAGGGAACAATGGCTACACCTTC. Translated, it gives CASSSTTGNNGYTF.

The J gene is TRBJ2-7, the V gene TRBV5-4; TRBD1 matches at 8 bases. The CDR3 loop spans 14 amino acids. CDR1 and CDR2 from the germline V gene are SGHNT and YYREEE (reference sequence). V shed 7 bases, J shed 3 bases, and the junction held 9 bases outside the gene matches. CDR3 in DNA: TGTGCCAGCGGACTCACAGGGGGGAACTACGAGCAGTACTTC. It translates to CASGLTGGNYEQYF.

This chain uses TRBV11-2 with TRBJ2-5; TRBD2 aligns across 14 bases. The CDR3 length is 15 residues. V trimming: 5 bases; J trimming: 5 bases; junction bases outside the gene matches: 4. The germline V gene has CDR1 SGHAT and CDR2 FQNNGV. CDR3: CASSQGTSGGETQYF. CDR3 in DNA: TGTGCCAGCAGCCAGGGGACTAGCGGGGGTGAGACCCAGTACTTC.

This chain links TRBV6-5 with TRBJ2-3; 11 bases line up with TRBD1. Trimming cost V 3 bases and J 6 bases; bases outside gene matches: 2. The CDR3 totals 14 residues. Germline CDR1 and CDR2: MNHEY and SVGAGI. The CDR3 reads CASSYGTGGDTQYF. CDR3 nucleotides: TGTGCCAGCAGTTATGGGACAGGGGGGGATACGCAGTATTTT.

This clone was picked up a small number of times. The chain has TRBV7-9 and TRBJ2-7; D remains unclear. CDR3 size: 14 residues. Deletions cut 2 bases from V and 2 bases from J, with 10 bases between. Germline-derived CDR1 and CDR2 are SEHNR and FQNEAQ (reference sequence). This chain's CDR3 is CASSLSGNPYEQYF. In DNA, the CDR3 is TGTGCCAGCAGCTTATCTGGCAACCCCTACGAGCAGTACTTC.

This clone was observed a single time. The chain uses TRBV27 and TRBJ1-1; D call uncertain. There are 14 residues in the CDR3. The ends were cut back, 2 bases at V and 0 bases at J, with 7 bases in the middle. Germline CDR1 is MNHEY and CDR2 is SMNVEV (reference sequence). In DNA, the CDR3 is TGTGCCAGCAGTTTAGGGAGACTGAACACTGAAGCTTTCTTT. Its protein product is CASSLGRLNTEAFF.

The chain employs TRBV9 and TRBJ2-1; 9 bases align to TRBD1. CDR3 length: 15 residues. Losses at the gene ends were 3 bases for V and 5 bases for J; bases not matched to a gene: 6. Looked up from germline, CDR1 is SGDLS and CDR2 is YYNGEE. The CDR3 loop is CASSADRGEDNEQFF. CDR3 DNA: TGTGCCAGCAGCGCCGACAGGGGGGAGGACAATGAGCAGTTCTTC.

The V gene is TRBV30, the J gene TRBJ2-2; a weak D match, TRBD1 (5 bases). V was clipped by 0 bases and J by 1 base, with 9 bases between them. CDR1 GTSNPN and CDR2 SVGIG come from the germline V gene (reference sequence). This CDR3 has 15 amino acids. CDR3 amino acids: CAWSVRGRNTGELFF. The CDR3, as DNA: TGTGCCTGGAGTGTAAGGGGCAGGAACACCGGGGAGCTGTTTTTT.